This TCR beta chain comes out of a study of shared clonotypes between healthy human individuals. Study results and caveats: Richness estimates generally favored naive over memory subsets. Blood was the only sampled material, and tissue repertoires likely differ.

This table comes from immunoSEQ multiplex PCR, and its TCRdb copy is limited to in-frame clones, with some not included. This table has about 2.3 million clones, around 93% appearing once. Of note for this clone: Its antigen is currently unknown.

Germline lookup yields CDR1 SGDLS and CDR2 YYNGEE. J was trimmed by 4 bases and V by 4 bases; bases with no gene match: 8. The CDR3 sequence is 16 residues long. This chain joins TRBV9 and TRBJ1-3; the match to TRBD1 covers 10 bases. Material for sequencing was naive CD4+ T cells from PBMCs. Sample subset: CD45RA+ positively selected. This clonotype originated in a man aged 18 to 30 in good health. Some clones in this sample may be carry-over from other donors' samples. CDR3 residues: CASSPGTGDGGNTIYF. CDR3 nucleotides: TGTGCCAGCAGCCCCGGGACAGGGGACGGGGGAAACACCATATATTTT. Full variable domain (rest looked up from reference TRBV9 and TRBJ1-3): DSGVTQTPKHLITATGQRVTLRCSPRSGDLSVYWYQQSLDQGLQFLIQYYNGEERAKGNILERFSAQQFPDLHSELNLSSLELGDSALYFCASSPGTGDGGNTIYFGEGSWLTVV.